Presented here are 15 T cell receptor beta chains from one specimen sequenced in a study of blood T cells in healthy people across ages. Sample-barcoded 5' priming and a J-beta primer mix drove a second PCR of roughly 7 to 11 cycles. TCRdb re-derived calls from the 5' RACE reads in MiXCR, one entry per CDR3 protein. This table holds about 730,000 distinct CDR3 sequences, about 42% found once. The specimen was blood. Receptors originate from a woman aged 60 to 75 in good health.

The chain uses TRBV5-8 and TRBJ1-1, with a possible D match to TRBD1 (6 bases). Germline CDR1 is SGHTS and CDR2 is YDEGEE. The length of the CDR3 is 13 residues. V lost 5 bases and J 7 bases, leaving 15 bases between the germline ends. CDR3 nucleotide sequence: TGTGCCAGCAGTTCTGGACAGCAAGGTGAAGCTTTCTTT. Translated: CASSSGQQGEAFF.

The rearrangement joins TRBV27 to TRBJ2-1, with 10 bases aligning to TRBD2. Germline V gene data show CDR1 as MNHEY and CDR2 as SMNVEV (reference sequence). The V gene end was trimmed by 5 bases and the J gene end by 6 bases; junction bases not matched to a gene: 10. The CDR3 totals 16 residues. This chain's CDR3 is CASSPGLAGVSNEQFF. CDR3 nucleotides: TGTGCCAGCAGTCCGGGGCTAGCGGGAGTATCCAATGAGCAGTTCTTC.

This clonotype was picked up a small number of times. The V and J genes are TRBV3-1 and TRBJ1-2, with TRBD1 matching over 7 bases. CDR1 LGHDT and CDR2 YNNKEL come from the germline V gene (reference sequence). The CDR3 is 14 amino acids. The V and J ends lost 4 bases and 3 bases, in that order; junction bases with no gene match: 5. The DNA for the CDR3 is TGTGCCAGCAGCCCAGGGGGGGAGCACTATGGCTACACCTTC. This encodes CASSPGGEHYGYTF.

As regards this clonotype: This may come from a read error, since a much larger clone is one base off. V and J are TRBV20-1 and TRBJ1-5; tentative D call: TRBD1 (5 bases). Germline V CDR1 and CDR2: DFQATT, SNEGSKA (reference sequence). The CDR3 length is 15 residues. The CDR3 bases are TGCGGTGCTAAGTGGGGGGGTAACAGCAATCAGCCCCAGCATTTT. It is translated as CGAKWGGNSNQPQHF.

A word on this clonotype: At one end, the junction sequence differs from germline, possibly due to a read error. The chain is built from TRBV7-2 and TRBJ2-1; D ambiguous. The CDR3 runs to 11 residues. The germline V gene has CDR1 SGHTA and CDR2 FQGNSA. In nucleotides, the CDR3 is TGTGCCGGCAGCCTGAGTCTGTTGAAGTTCTTC. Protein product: CAGSLSLLKFF.

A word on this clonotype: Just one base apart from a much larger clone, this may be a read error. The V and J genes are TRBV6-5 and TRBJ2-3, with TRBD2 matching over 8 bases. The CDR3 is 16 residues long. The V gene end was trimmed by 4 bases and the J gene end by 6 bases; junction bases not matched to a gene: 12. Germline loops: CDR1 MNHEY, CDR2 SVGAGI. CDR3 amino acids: CASSFCPGLGSDTQYF. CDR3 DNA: TGTGCCAGCAGTTTCTGCCCGGGACTAGGTTCGGATACGCAGTATTTT.

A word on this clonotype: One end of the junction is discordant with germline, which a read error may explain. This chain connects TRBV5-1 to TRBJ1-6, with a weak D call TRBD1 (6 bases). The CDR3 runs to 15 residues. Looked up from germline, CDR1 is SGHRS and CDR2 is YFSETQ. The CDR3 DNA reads TGCGCCAACAGCCCTTGGACAGAGGCGAGGTCACCCCTCCACTTT. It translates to CANSPWTEARSPLHF.

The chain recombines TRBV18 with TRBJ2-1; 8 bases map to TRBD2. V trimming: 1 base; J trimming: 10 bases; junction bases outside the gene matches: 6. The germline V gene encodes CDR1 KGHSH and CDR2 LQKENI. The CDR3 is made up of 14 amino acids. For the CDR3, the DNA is TGTGCCAGCTCACCACAGCGGGAGATCTACGAGCAGTTCTTC. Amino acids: CASSPQREIYEQFF.

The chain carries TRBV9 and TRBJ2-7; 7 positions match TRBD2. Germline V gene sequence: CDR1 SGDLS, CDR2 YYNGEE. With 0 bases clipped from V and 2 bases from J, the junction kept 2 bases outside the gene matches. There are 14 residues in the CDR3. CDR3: CASSVDLAAYEQYF. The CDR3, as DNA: TGTGCCAGCAGCGTAGATCTAGCGGCCTACGAGCAGTACTTC.

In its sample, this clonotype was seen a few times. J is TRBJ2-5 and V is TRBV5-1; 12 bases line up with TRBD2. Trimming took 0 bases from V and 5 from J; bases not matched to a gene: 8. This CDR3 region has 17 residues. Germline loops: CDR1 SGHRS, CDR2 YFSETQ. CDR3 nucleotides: TGCGCCAGCAGCTTGGCCCTAGCGGGGGGGCTCCAGGAGACCCAGTACTTC. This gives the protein CASSLALAGGLQETQYF.

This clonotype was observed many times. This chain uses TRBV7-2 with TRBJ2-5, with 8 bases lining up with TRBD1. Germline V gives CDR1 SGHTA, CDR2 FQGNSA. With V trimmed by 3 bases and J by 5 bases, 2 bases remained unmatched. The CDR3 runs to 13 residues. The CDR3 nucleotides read TGTGCCAGCAGCTTCACAGGGGGGGAGACCCAGTACTTC. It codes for CASSFTGGETQYF.

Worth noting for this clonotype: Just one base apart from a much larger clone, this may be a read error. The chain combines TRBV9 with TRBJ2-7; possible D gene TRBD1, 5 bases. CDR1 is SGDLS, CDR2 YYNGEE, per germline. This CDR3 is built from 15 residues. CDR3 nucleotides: TGTGTCAGCAGCCCGAGTGCAGGGTACCCCTACGAGCAGTACTTC. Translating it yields CVSSPSAGYPYEQYF. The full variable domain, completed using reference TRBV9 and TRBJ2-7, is DSGVTQTPKHLITATGQRVTLRCSPRSGDLSVYWYQQSLDQGLQFLIQYYNGEERAKGNILERFSAQQFPDLHSELNLSSLELGDSALYFCVSSPSAGYPYEQYFGPGTRLTVT.

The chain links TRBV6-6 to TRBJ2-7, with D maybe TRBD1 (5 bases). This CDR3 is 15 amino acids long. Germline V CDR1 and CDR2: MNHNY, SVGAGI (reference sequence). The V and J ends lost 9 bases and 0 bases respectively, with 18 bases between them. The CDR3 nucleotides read TGTGCCAGTAGCCGGACAAAGACGGGCTCCTACGAGCAGTACTTC. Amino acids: CASSRTKTGSYEQYF.

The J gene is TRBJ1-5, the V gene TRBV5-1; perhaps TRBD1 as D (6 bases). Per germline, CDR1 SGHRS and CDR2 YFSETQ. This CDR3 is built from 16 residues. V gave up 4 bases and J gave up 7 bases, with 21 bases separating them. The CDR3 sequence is CASSPEGRGEGQPQHF. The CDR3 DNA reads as TGCGCCAGCAGCCCCGAGGGCAGGGGAGAAGGCCAGCCCCAGCATTTT.

The chain's CDR3 is CASKGTGAPLYNEQFF. CDR3 in DNA: TGTGCCAGCAAGGGGACAGGGGCCCCTTTATACAATGAGCAGTTCTTC. The genes are TRBV21-1 and TRBJ2-1; the DNA was not compared with TRBD1, the D call given in the table. TRBV21-1 is flagged as a pseudogene. This CDR3 comprises 16 residues.